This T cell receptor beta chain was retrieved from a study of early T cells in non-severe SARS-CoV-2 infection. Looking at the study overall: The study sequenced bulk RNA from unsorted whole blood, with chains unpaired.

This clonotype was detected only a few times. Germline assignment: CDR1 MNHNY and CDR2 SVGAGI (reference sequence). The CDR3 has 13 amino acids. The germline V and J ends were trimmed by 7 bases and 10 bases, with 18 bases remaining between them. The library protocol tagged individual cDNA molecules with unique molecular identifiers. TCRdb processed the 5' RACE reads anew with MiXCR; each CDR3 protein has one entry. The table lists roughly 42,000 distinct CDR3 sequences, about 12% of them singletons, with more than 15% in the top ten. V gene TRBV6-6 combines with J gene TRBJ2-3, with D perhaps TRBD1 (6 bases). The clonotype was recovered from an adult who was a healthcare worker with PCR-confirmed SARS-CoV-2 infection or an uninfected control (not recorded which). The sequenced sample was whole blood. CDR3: CASTKARRGAQYF. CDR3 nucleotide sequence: TGTGCCAGCACCAAGGCCCGCAGGGGTGCGCAGTATTTT.